This entry features one T cell receptor (beta chain) sequence. No antigen is known for it. Base qualities are not recorded, but no much larger clone differs from it by a single base. The sample's time point label, in plain terms: after neoadjuvant nivolumab, at surgical resection. Patients were newly diagnosed with stage II-IVA oral cavity squamous cell carcinoma and had received no prior systemic or radiation treatment. The cohort was made up of patients with locally advanced, HPV-negative oral cavity squamous cell carcinoma. Samples came from a longitudinal correlative study of a single-arm phase II trial of neoadjuvant nivolumab in oral cavity squamous cell carcinoma. Subject-matched pre- and post-treatment PBMCs and tumors from three responders and three non-responders were subjected to genomic DNA-based TCRbeta sequencing. Genomic DNA was isolated from tumor tissue using the Maxwell RSC DNA from Tissue kit.

The CDR3 holds 11 amino acids from the cysteine to the phenylalanine. Of the read, only the CDR3 DNA is kept; its 33 bases are in frame from base 1. At the junction V is shortened by 3 bases and J by 2 bases, with 4 bases in between. The germline V gene (reference sequence) supplies CDR1 GTSNPN and CDR2 SVGIG. This entry is derived from a study of neoadjuvant anti-PD-1 for oral cavity cancer (dated by TCRdb to about 2021). For the study in its entirety: Before curative-intent surgical resection, most patients were given three to four biweekly doses of nivolumab at 3 mg/kg. Patients without progression received a fourth nivolumab dose around day 43 and underwent definitive surgical resection on days 50-56. Under RECIST 1.1, patients with complete response, partial response or stable disease were classed as responders, and patients with progression were classed as non-responders. There were about a dozen patients in the parent correlative cohort, and the response rate was around 30%.

The full study reports these points: Higher pretreatment blood TCRbeta clonality and lower post-treatment tumor TCRbeta clonality were correlated with higher pretreatment blood Treg/Th17 ratios. Larger post-treatment sizes of preexisting intratumoral clones correlated with greater tumor shrinkage, suggesting expansion of preexisting clones contributed to response. The TCR analyses had only a few patients in each response group, and the authors called for validation in larger cohorts.

For survey sequencing of tumor libraries, mostly 4.8 ug of input genomic DNA was used, and two replicates were run per sample. Following the manufacturer's instructions, the team built TCRbeta libraries using the immunoSEQ hsTCRbeta kit. Sequencing of the completed libraries took place using an Illumina NovaSeq 6000 S4 flow cell after they had been pooled to about 3 nM. The authors' analysis ran thus. The immunoSEQ Analyzer was used for raw data preprocessing and quality control. The analysis was restricted to productive rearrangements, with each unique CDR3 amino acid sequence defining a clonotype. Repertoire clonality was estimated as the Gini-Simpson index, which was calculated using the R package tcR. Student's t test was used to compare Gini indices, while Pearson correlation assessed associations with tumor size change. Drawn from immuneACCESS, this table holds only the in-frame rearrangements with V and J called that TCRdb kept. Clones are partly lost; checked studies trace under half to an unresolved V gene and leave the rest unexplained. That table supplies the V and J calls and clone size; D and trimming were determined from the DNA. This sample has 24,000 or so clones in its table, and around 26% of those were observed once. In total, the top ten clones hold about a sixth of the sample.

The sequence joins TRBV30 to TRBJ1-2, with no confident D gene call. The material sequenced was tumor tissue, taken after nivolumab (anti-PD-1) treatment. The TCR sequence derives from a person aged 35-79 years with oral cavity squamous cell carcinoma. The base sequence is TGTGCCTGGAGCAGGAACTATGGCTACACCTTC. Protein translation: CAWSRNYGYTF.